The sequence of this TCR beta chain was determined in a study of OX40 agonist ivuxolimab in advanced cancers. At the level of the study: Mean age approximately 55 years, range about 20 to 85; around 80% male.

Measured with immunoSEQ multiplex PCR; TCRdb has only the in-frame clones, and not every one. Counted here are some 74,000 clones, less than 95% occurring once; the ten biggest clones make up over 9%. The CDR3 has 14 residues. V dropped 5 bases and J dropped 4 bases, with 14 bases sitting between them. CDR1 and CDR2 (germline): SGHVS, FNYEAQ. General study findings and limits: The study observed clonal expansion of CD4+ and CD8+ blood T cells by week 6 at 0.1 to 3.0 mg/kg.

Points on this clone: Its target is unknown.

The origin of this receptor is an adult with an advanced solid tumor such as melanoma, head and neck, liver or kidney cancer. The chain carries TRBV7-6 and TRBJ2-5; possibly TRBD2 for D (6 bases). The specimen was CD4+ or CD8+ T cells sorted from blood, collected in a trial of the OX40 agonist ivuxolimab. The CDR3 reads CASSPHWRGETQYF. The CDR3 DNA reads as TGTGCCAGCAGCCCTCATTGGAGGGGAGAGACCCAGTACTTC. Full variable domain (outside the CDR3, taken from reference TRBV7-6 and TRBJ2-5): GAGVSQSPRYKVTKRGQDVALRCDPISGHVSLYWYRQALGQGPEFLTYFNYEAQQDKSGLPNDRFSAERPEGSISTLTIQRTEQRDSAMYRCASSPHWRGETQYFGPGTRLLVL.